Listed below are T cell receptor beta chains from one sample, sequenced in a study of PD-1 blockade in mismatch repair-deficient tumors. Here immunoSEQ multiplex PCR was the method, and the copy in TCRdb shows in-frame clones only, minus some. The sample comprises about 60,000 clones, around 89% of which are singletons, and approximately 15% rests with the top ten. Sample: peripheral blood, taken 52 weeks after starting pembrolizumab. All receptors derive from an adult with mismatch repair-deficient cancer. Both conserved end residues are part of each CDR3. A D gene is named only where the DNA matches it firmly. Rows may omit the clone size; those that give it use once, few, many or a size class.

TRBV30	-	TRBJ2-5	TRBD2	TGTGCCTGGAGTATTTGGCGGGAGGGATCCGGAGAGACCCAGTACTTC	CAWSIWREGSGETQYF
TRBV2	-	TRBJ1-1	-	TGTGCCAGCAGTACCGGGGGGGTCATGAACACTGAAGCTTTCTTT	CASSTGGVMNTEAFF
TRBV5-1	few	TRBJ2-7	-	TGCGCCAGCAGCTTGGGACTAACATACGAGCAGTACTTC	CASSLGLTYEQYF
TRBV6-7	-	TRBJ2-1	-	TGTGCCAGCAGAACTCTAGAGAACAGCTCCTACAATGAGCAGTTCTTC	CASRTLENSSYNEQFF
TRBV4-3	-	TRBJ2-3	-	TGCGCCAGCAGCCAAGACATCAGGGTTGATACGCAGTATTTT	CASSQDIRVDTQYF
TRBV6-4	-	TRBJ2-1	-	TGTGCCAGCAGTGAGATCGGTGGTGAGCAGTTCTTC	CASSEIGGEQFF
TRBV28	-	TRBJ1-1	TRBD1	TGTGCCAGCAGCCCAGGGGGCGAGCTACCCGGGGTGATCTTCGCTTTCTTT	CASSPGGELPGVIFAFF
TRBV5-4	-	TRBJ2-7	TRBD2	TGTGCCAGCAGCTTGGGTGTTGCTAGCGGGTCCTACGAGCAGTACTTC	CASSLGVASGSYEQYF
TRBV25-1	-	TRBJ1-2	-	TGTGCCAGCAGTGAATACGGACACGACGGCTACACCTTC	CASSEYGHDGYTF
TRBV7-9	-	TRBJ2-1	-	TGTGCCATACCCGGGACTGAGGGACCGGCGGGCAGCAATGAGCAGTTCTTC	CAIPGTEGPAGSNEQFF
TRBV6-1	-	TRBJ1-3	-	TGTGCCAGCAGTCCAGGGGCGAACACCATATATTTT	CASSPGANTIYF
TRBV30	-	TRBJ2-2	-	TGTGCCTGGAATATAGCAGCCGGGGAGCTGTTTTTT	CAWNIAAGELFF
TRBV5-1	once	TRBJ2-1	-	TGCGCCAGCAGCTACGTAGGGGTGCAAGGCGGTGAGCAGTTCTTC	CASSYVGVQGGEQFF
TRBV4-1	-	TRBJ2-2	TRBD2	TGCGCCAGCAGCGGAGCGGGAGGACTAAACACCGGGGAGCTGTTTTTT	CASSGAGGLNTGELFF
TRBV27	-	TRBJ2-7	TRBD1	TGTGCCAGCAGTTCTCTGACAGGGGTTGACGAGCAGTACTTC	CASSSLTGVDEQYF
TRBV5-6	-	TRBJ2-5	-	TGTGCCAGCTCGCCGGGTCGGGACCCAGGGACCCAGTACTTC	CASSPGRDPGTQYF
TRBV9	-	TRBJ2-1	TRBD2	TGTGCCAGCAAAGGAGCGGGAAACGAGCAGTTCTTC	CASKGAGNEQFF
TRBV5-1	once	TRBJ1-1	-	TGCGCCAGCAGCGGGGGCAGTGAAGCTTTCTTT	CASSGGSEAFF